This T cell receptor beta chain was recovered during a study of T-cell memory formation after mild COVID-19. Remarks on this clonotype: Its antigen is not identified.

The study's findings and limits: A balance of CD4 and CD8 characterized clones contracting day 15 to 85, whereas later expanders leaned CD4+.

The CDR3 spans 15 residues. CDR1 is SGHTA, CDR2 FQGNSA, per germline. V lost 0 bases and J lost 3, with 8 bases in between. Each CDR3 protein gets one entry after TCRdb re-called the 5' RACE reads with MiXCR. The table has 200,000 or so distinct CDR3 sequences, 9% to 10% seen once. The TCR sequence derives from a man aged 18 to 35 who had mild COVID-19 (a few samples of this study predate the infection). Cell type and time point are not known. This chain connects TRBV7-2 to TRBJ2-2; unclear D gene. Sequencing used PBMCs or a T cell subset sorted from them (not recorded which). CDR3 protein: CASSLAPSHTGELFF. CDR3 nucleotide sequence: TGTGCCAGCAGCTTAGCCCCCAGCCACACCGGGGAGCTGTTTTTT.